These T cell receptor beta chains were read from a single sample in a study of T cell repertoires in cytomegalovirus infection. These receptors lack a known antigen. MiXCR, run by TCRdb on the reads, gives a single entry per CDR3 protein. The data contain 680,000 or so distinct CDR3 sequences, about 30% of them singletons. The source material was cultured PBMCs, sampled from culture after CMV antigen stimulation. The receptor source for this set is a human donor in good health (CMV status not recorded). Some clones in this sample may be carry-over from other donors' samples. The CDR3 runs from the conserved cysteine through the conserved F or W. A D gene is named only where the DNA matches it firmly. Only part of the rows carry a size: once, few, many, or a class if the clone is expanded.

J: TRBJ1-2; size: .; D: .; V: TRBV6-6; CDR3: CASNPQAVSGYTF; DNA: TGTGCCAGCAACCCCCAGGCAGTCTCTGGCTACACCTTC
J: TRBJ2-2; size: few; D: TRBD1; V: TRBV7-6; CDR3: CASRPNRGPFTGELFF; DNA: TGTGCCAGCAGACCCAACAGGGGGCCCTTCACCGGGGAGCTGTTTTTT
J: TRBJ2-3; size: .; D: TRBD1; V: TRBV11-1; CDR3: CASSQGTGWTDTQYF; DNA: TGTGCCAGCAGTCAAGGGACAGGCTGGACAGATACGCAGTATTTT
J: TRBJ2-1; size: once; D: TRBD2; V: TRBV4-1; CDR3: CASSQERSGSYEQFF; DNA: TGCGCCAGCAGCCAAGAGAGGAGCGGGAGCTATGAGCAGTTCTTC
J: TRBJ1-3; size: .; D: .; V: TRBV4-1; CDR3: CASRQGPAGNTIYF; DNA: TGCGCCAGCAGACAAGGGCCTGCTGGAAACACCATATATTTT
J: TRBJ1-1; size: .; D: .; V: TRBV19; CDR3: CASTYRVNTEAFF; DNA: TGTGCCAGTACTTACAGGGTGAACACTGAAGCTTTCTTT
J: TRBJ1-5; size: few; D: .; V: TRBV11-2; CDR3: CASSLEGINQPQHF; DNA: TGTGCCAGCAGCTTAGAGGGTATCAATCAGCCCCAGCATTTT
J: TRBJ1-1; size: .; D: .; V: TRBV18; CDR3: CASPESLNTEAFF; DNA: TGTGCCAGCCCAGAATCCTTGAACACTGAAGCTTTCTTT
J: TRBJ1-2; size: few; D: .; V: TRBV5-1; CDR3: CASSNLPGQPWRGYTF; DNA: TGCGCCAGCAGTAATCTCCCCGGACAGCCCTGGCGTGGCTACACCTTC
J: TRBJ1-1; size: few; D: .; V: TRBV7-9; CDR3: CASSFTGTRNTEAFF; DNA: TGTGCCAGCAGCTTTACCGGGACACGGAACACTGAAGCTTTCTTT
J: TRBJ2-5; size: .; D: TRBD1; V: TRBV6-1; CDR3: CASSKDREQETQYF; DNA: TGTGCCAGCAGTAAGGACAGGGAACAAGAGACCCAGTACTTC
J: TRBJ1-1; size: .; D: .; V: TRBV3-1; CDR3: CASSPDLGAAEAFF; DNA: TGTGCCAGCAGCCCGGACCTTGGGGCCGCTGAAGCTTTCTTT
J: TRBJ2-5; size: .; D: .; V: TRBV5-4; CDR3: CASSPRYTETQYF; DNA: TGTGCCAGCAGTCCCCGATACACAGAGACCCAGTACTTC
J: TRBJ2-7; size: .; D: TRBD2; V: TRBV12-3/TRBV12-4; CDR3: CASREGLAGNYEQYF; DNA: TGTGCCAGCAGGGAGGGACTAGCGGGAAACTACGAGCAGTACTTC
J: TRBJ2-1; size: .; D: .; V: TRBV7-7; CDR3: CASSSYKSSYNEQFF; DNA: TGTGCCAGCAGTTCCTACAAGAGCTCCTACAATGAGCAGTTCTTC
J: TRBJ1-5; size: .; D: .; V: TRBV28; CDR3: CASKDTYRVKPQHF; DNA: TGTGCCAGCAAAGATACTTACAGGGTAAAGCCCCAGCATTTT
J: TRBJ1-2; size: many; D: .; V: TRBV7-2; CDR3: CASSLGVANYGYTF; DNA: TGTGCCAGCAGCTTAGGGGTAGCTAACTATGGCTACACCTTC
J: TRBJ2-3; size: many; D: TRBD2; V: TRBV7-2; CDR3: CASSRPTIWLAGPSGDTQYF; DNA: TGTGCCAGCAGCCGACCGACTATCTGGTTAGCGGGCCCCTCGGGGGATACGCAGTATTTT
J: TRBJ2-5; size: .; D: .; V: TRBV12-3/TRBV12-4; CDR3: CASSLAQGLGETQYF; DNA: TGTGCCAGCAGTTTAGCGCAGGGGTTGGGAGAGACCCAGTACTTC
J: TRBJ2-7; size: .; D: TRBD1; V: TRBV6-5; CDR3: CASNGQGDYEQYF; DNA: TGTGCCAGCAACGGACAGGGGGACTACGAGCAGTACTTC
J: TRBJ1-1; size: .; D: .; V: TRBV19; CDR3: CASETGNTEAFF; DNA: TGTGCCAGCGAGACAGGGAACACTGAAGCTTTCTTT